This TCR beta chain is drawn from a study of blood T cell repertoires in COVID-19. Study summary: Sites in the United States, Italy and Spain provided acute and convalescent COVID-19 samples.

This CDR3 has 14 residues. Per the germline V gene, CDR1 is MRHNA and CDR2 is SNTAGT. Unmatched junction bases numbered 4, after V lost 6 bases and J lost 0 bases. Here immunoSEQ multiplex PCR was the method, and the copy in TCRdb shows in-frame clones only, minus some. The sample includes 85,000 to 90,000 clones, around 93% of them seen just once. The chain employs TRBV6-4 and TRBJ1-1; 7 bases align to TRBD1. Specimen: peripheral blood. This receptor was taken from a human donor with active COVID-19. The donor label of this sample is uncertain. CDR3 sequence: CASSPGGVNTEAFF. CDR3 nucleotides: TGTGCCAGCAGCCCAGGGGGTGTGAACACTGAAGCTTTCTTT.